The clone carrying this TCR beta chain was observed a handful of times. The method was immunoSEQ multiplex PCR; TCRdb's version includes in-frame clones alone and lacks a portion of them. Found here are tens of thousands of clones, roughly half of them singletons; the top ten hold approximately 16%. The CDR3 runs 14 residues. The V end lost 2 bases, the J end lost 3 bases, and 11 bases lay between the germline ends. CDR1 SGHNT and CDR2 YYREEE come from the germline V gene (reference sequence). The data were taken from a study of radiation and T cells in renal cell carcinoma. Specified treatment: 15 Gy SBRT to primary tumor, nephrectomy 4 weeks later.

The sample was tumor tissue, taken from a patient whose treatment included radiotherapy and nephrectomy. V usage is TRBV5-4 and J usage is TRBJ1-2, with D perhaps matching TRBD1 (6 bases). This clonotype was sampled from a woman aged 45-65 years with renal cell carcinoma. The DNA for the CDR3 is TGTGCCAGCAGCTTAGGGGGGTCGGACTATGGCTACACCTTC. Translating it yields CASSLGGSDYGYTF.